A selection of T cell receptor beta chains follows, all from one sample in a study of blood T cell repertoires in COVID-19. Libraries were prepared by immunoSEQ multiplex PCR; TCRdb keeps only in-frame clonotypes and omits some of them. The profile shows 29,000 or so clones, 77% of them singletons. Source material: peripheral blood. The receptors here all came from a woman between 65 and 79 years old with active or convalescent COVID-19. Each CDR3 is given with its conserved first and last residue. Fields, in order: clone size, V gene, J gene, D gene, CDR3 DNA, CDR3 protein. D genes are given only for firm matches. Only part of the rows carry a size: once, few, many, or a class if the clone is expanded.

abundance: once; v_gene: TRBV19; j_gene: TRBJ2-2; d_gene: TRBD1; CDR3nt: TGTGCCAGTAGTGGGCTGACAGGGACCGGGGAGCTGTTTTTT; CDR3aa: CASSGLTGTGELFF
abundance: -; v_gene: TRBV10-3; j_gene: TRBJ1-6; d_gene: -; CDR3nt: TGTGCCATGGGAGTGAGTAATAATTCACCCCTCCACTTT; CDR3aa: CAMGVSNNSPLHF
abundance: -; v_gene: TRBV5-1; j_gene: TRBJ2-7; d_gene: TRBD1; CDR3nt: TGCGCCAGCATGGAGGCGGGACAGGGTTTCTACGAGCAGTACTTC; CDR3aa: CASMEAGQGFYEQYF
abundance: -; v_gene: TRBV19; j_gene: TRBJ1-5; d_gene: -; CDR3nt: TGTGCCAGTACCGGTGGGGCGGGCAATCAGCCCCAGCATTTT; CDR3aa: CASTGGAGNQPQHF
abundance: -; v_gene: TRBV27; j_gene: TRBJ1-6; d_gene: TRBD1; CDR3nt: TGTGCCAGCAGTTTAAACAGGGGGCCTCTAATTAATTCACCCCTCCACTTT; CDR3aa: CASSLNRGPLINSPLHF
abundance: -; v_gene: TRBV6-5; j_gene: TRBJ2-1; d_gene: -; CDR3nt: TGTGCCAGCAGGGGGGACACCTACAATGAGCAGTTCTTC; CDR3aa: CASRGDTYNEQFF
abundance: few; v_gene: TRBV9; j_gene: TRBJ2-2; d_gene: -; CDR3nt: TGTGCCAGCAGCGGACCTTGGGCGGGCGGGGAGCTGTTTTTT; CDR3aa: CASSGPWAGGELFF
abundance: -; v_gene: TRBV5-1; j_gene: TRBJ2-7; d_gene: TRBD2; CDR3nt: TGCGCCAGCAAGCTAGCGGTTAATCTCGAGCAGTACTTC; CDR3aa: CASKLAVNLEQYF
abundance: -; v_gene: TRBV11-2; j_gene: TRBJ2-7; d_gene: TRBD2; CDR3nt: TGTGCCAGCAGCTTAGATGGGGGGAGGGCCGGCGAGCAGTACTTC; CDR3aa: CASSLDGGRAGEQYF
abundance: few; v_gene: TRBV10-3; j_gene: TRBJ2-3; d_gene: TRBD2; CDR3nt: TGTGCCATCACCGTAGCGGGAATGCTAGATACGCAGTATTTT; CDR3aa: CAITVAGMLDTQYF
abundance: -; v_gene: TRBV5-1; j_gene: TRBJ2-3; d_gene: TRBD2; CDR3nt: TGCGCCAGCAGCCTCCAGGGACTAGCTTTCGCAGATACGCAGTATTTT; CDR3aa: CASSLQGLAFADTQYF
abundance: -; v_gene: TRBV18; j_gene: TRBJ1-5; d_gene: -; CDR3nt: TGTGCCAGCTCACAAACAGGGAGTGTTCAGCCCCAGCATTTT; CDR3aa: CASSQTGSVQPQHF
abundance: -; v_gene: TRBV9; j_gene: TRBJ2-3; d_gene: -; CDR3nt: TGTGCCAGCAGCGTAACCGGGACAAGGGGGGATACGCAGTATTTT; CDR3aa: CASSVTGTRGDTQYF
abundance: -; v_gene: TRBV6-2/TRBV6-3; j_gene: TRBJ2-6; d_gene: -; CDR3nt: TGTGCCAGCAGCCTGGACAGTTTCCTCTCTGGGGCCAACGTCCTGACTTTC; CDR3aa: CASSLDSFLSGANVLTF
abundance: once; v_gene: TRBV18; j_gene: TRBJ1-4; d_gene: -; CDR3nt: TGTGCCAGCTCACCACCTACAGGGTCAACTAATGAAAAACTGTTTTTT; CDR3aa: CASSPPTGSTNEKLFF
abundance: -; v_gene: TRBV2; j_gene: TRBJ2-1; d_gene: TRBD2; CDR3nt: TGTGCCAGCGGCCGCGGACGGGGACTAGCGGGAGAGAGTGAGCAGTTCTTC; CDR3aa: CASGRGRGLAGESEQFF
abundance: -; v_gene: TRBV5-5; j_gene: TRBJ2-7; d_gene: -; CDR3nt: TGTGCCAGCAGTCCAACCCTCAGGGGTAGCGAGCAGTACTTC; CDR3aa: CASSPTLRGSEQYF
abundance: -; v_gene: TRBV28; j_gene: TRBJ2-7; d_gene: TRBD1; CDR3nt: TGTGCCAGCAGTCCGGGACAGGGAACTTCTCCCACCTCCTACGAGCAGTACTTC; CDR3aa: CASSPGQGTSPTSYEQYF
abundance: -; v_gene: TRBV2; j_gene: TRBJ1-2; d_gene: -; CDR3nt: TGTGCCAGCAGTGAAGTCCCAGGCAGGACACAATATGGCTACACCTTC; CDR3aa: CASSEVPGRTQYGYTF
abundance: -; v_gene: TRBV7-2; j_gene: TRBJ2-2; d_gene: -; CDR3nt: TGTGCCAGCAGCTTGAATAGCGGGAACACCGGGGAGCTGTTTTTT; CDR3aa: CASSLNSGNTGELFF
abundance: few; v_gene: TRBV27; j_gene: TRBJ2-7; d_gene: TRBD2; CDR3nt: TGTGCCAGCAGTTTAAAGAGATCACTAGCGGACTACGAGCAGTACTTC; CDR3aa: CASSLKRSLADYEQYF
abundance: -; v_gene: TRBV11-3; j_gene: TRBJ2-1; d_gene: -; CDR3nt: TGTGCCAGCAGCACAGTCGGCTCCGCTAGCCTGGGCAATGAGCAGTTCTTC; CDR3aa: CASSTVGSASLGNEQFF
abundance: -; v_gene: TRBV5-6; j_gene: TRBJ1-1; d_gene: -; CDR3nt: TGTGCCAGCCTCGGACGGGGGATCTTGGGCACTGAAGCTTTCTTT; CDR3aa: CASLGRGILGTEAFF
abundance: -; v_gene: TRBV20-1; j_gene: TRBJ2-7; d_gene: TRBD2; CDR3nt: TGCAGTGCTAGTTTACTAGCGTCCGCCCTCCGCGGCGAGCAGTACTTC; CDR3aa: CSASLLASALRGEQYF
abundance: -; v_gene: TRBV5-1; j_gene: TRBJ2-7; d_gene: -; CDR3nt: TGCGCCAGCAGTTTCAGGTATTCCCCGGGGCGGGACTCCTACGAGCAGTACTTC; CDR3aa: CASSFRYSPGRDSYEQYF
abundance: once; v_gene: TRBV15; j_gene: TRBJ1-5; d_gene: -; CDR3nt: TGTGCCACCAGCTCAACCTCCCAGGGATACAATCAGCCCCAGCATTTT; CDR3aa: CATSSTSQGYNQPQHF
abundance: -; v_gene: TRBV4-1; j_gene: TRBJ2-2; d_gene: TRBD2; CDR3nt: TGCGCCAGCAGCGGTGGACTAGCGGGAGGATTTACCGGGGAGCTGTTTTTT; CDR3aa: CASSGGLAGGFTGELFF
abundance: -; v_gene: TRBV28; j_gene: TRBJ1-6; d_gene: -; CDR3nt: TGTGCCAGCAGTTTATTGGGGCAGGGGACACGTAATTCACCCCTCCACTTT; CDR3aa: CASSLLGQGTRNSPLHF
abundance: -; v_gene: TRBV19; j_gene: TRBJ2-5; d_gene: TRBD1; CDR3nt: TGTGCCAGTAGTATAGGGGACAGGGGGGAGACCCAGTACTTC; CDR3aa: CASSIGDRGETQYF
abundance: -; v_gene: TRBV11-2; j_gene: TRBJ1-6; d_gene: -; CDR3nt: TGTGCCAGCAGCGCGAGTCTAAGCTCCTATAATTCACCCCTCCACTTT; CDR3aa: CASSASLSSYNSPLHF
abundance: -; v_gene: TRBV30; j_gene: TRBJ2-3; d_gene: TRBD2; CDR3nt: TGTGCCTGGAGTCGGCGGCGGGGGACCACAGATACGCAGTATTTT; CDR3aa: CAWSRRRGTTDTQYF
abundance: -; v_gene: TRBV7-2; j_gene: TRBJ2-1; d_gene: TRBD1; CDR3nt: TGTGCCAGCAGCTTCCGGCTAGGGGGCCATGAGCAGTTCTTC; CDR3aa: CASSFRLGGHEQFF
abundance: -; v_gene: TRBV29-1; j_gene: TRBJ1-2; d_gene: -; CDR3nt: TGCAGCGTTGAAGATCCCGCTAGGTATGGCTACACCTTC; CDR3aa: CSVEDPARYGYTF
abundance: -; v_gene: TRBV28; j_gene: TRBJ1-2; d_gene: TRBD1; CDR3nt: TGTGCCAGTTACAGGGGCCAAGGGGGCTACACCTTC; CDR3aa: CASYRGQGGYTF
abundance: -; v_gene: TRBV28; j_gene: TRBJ1-1; d_gene: TRBD1; CDR3nt: TGTGCCAGCAGTGGGACAGGGGTCTTCATGAACACTGAAGCTTTCTTT; CDR3aa: CASSGTGVFMNTEAFF
abundance: -; v_gene: TRBV6-6; j_gene: TRBJ2-7; d_gene: -; CDR3nt: TGTGCCAGCAGTAAAACCGGTACTTCCTACGAGCAGTACTTC; CDR3aa: CASSKTGTSYEQYF
abundance: -; v_gene: TRBV29-1; j_gene: TRBJ1-1; d_gene: -; CDR3nt: TGCAGCGTTGAAGGGGGCAGGGGGAACACTGAAGCTTTCTTT; CDR3aa: CSVEGGRGNTEAFF
abundance: -; v_gene: TRBV6-5; j_gene: TRBJ2-4; d_gene: -; CDR3nt: TGTGCCAGCAGTTCCGACACCCCCGGCGCCAAAAACATTCAGTACTTC; CDR3aa: CASSSDTPGAKNIQYF
abundance: -; v_gene: TRBV29-1; j_gene: TRBJ1-3; d_gene: TRBD1; CDR3nt: TGCAGCGTCGGACAGGGAGGCACTGGAAACACCATATATTTT; CDR3aa: CSVGQGGTGNTIYF
abundance: -; v_gene: TRBV6-2/TRBV6-3; j_gene: TRBJ2-7; d_gene: -; CDR3nt: TGTGCCAGCAGTTTCCTAGGCTACGAGCAGTACTTC; CDR3aa: CASSFLGYEQYF
abundance: few; v_gene: TRBV19; j_gene: TRBJ2-2; d_gene: TRBD1; CDR3nt: TGTGCCAGTAGTATAGTTAGGACAGGGAATACCGGGGAGCTGTTTTTT; CDR3aa: CASSIVRTGNTGELFF
abundance: -; v_gene: TRBV20-1; j_gene: TRBJ1-5; d_gene: -; CDR3nt: TGCAGTGCCAGTAGGACAGAAAATCAGCCCCAGCATTTT; CDR3aa: CSASRTENQPQHF
abundance: once; v_gene: TRBV2; j_gene: TRBJ1-1; d_gene: -; CDR3nt: TGTGCCAGCAGTTACCTTAGGGGTGCCACTGAAGCTTTCTTT; CDR3aa: CASSYLRGATEAFF